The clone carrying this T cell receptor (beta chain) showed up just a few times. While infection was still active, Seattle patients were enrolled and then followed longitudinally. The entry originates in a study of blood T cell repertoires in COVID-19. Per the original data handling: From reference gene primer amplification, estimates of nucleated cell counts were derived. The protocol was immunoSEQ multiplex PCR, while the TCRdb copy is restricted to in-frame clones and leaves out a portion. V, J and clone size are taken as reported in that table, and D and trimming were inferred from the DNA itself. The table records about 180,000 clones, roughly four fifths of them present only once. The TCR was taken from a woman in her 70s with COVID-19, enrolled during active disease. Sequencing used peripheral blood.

This chain's CDR3 is CASSQGPGLATRYSDTQYF. The CDR3 nucleotides read TGTGCCAGCAGCCAAGGACCGGGACTAGCGACCCGTTACTCAGATACGCAGTATTTT. The rearrangement uses TRBV14 and TRBJ2-3; 10 positions agree with TRBD2. This CDR3 is built from 19 residues. Germline CDR1 reads SGHDN; CDR2 reads FVKESK. Losses at the gene ends were 1 base for V and 4 bases for J; bases not matched to a gene: 14. Full variable domain (missing parts from reference TRBV14 and TRBJ2-3): EAGVTQFPSHSVIEKGQTVTLRCDPISGHDNLYWYRRVMGKEIKFLLHFVKESKQDESGMPNNRFLAERTGGTYSTLKVQPAELEDSGVYFCASSQGPGLATRYSDTQYFGPGTRLTVL.